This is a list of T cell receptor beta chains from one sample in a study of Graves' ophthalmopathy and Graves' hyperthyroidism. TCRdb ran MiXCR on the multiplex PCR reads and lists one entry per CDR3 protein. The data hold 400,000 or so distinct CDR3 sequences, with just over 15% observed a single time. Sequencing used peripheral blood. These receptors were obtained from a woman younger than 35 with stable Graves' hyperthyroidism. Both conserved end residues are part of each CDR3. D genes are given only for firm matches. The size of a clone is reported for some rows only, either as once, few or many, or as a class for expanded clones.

cdr3_aa: CASSTSTGGNYGYTF
cdr3_nt: TGTGCCAGTAGTACATCGACAGGGGGCAACTATGGCTACACCTTC
d_call: TRBD1
clone_size: many
j_call: TRBJ1-2
v_call: TRBV19
cdr3_length: 15

cdr3_aa: CASSYSRGLGIQYF
cdr3_nt: TGTGCCAGCAGTTATAGCAGGGGCTTAGGCATTCAGTACTTC
d_call: NA
clone_size: many
j_call: TRBJ2-4
v_call: TRBV6-2/TRBV6-3
cdr3_length: 14

cdr3_aa: CAIFYEQYF
cdr3_nt: TGTGCCATTTTCTACGAGCAGTACTTC
d_call: NA
clone_size: many
j_call: TRBJ2-7
v_call: TRBV19
cdr3_length: 9

cdr3_aa: CATSRDPADPNTEAFF
cdr3_nt: TGTGCCACCAGCAGAGATCCGGCAGACCCGAACACTGAAGCTTTCTTT
d_call: NA
clone_size: many
j_call: TRBJ1-1
v_call: TRBV15
cdr3_length: 16

cdr3_aa: CASSLHPTGGRNQPQHF
cdr3_nt: TGTGCCAGCAGCTTGCACCCCACAGGGGGCAGGAATCAGCCCCAGCATTTT
d_call: TRBD1
clone_size: few
j_call: TRBJ1-5
v_call: TRBV5-4
cdr3_length: 17

cdr3_aa: CASSNKGVLAEAFF
cdr3_nt: TGTGCCAGCAGCAATAAAGGGGTTCTGGCTGAAGCTTTCTTT
d_call: NA
clone_size: many
j_call: TRBJ1-1
v_call: TRBV6-1
cdr3_length: 14

cdr3_aa: CASSLSRSRVPNSPLHF
cdr3_nt: TGTGCCAGCAGTTTATCGAGATCCCGGGTCCCAAATTCACCCCTCCACTTT
d_call: NA
clone_size: NA
j_call: TRBJ1-6
v_call: TRBV6-2/TRBV6-3
cdr3_length: 17

cdr3_aa: CASSLMGKETQYF
cdr3_nt: TGTGCCAGCAGTTTAATGGGGAAAGAGACCCAGTACTTC
d_call: NA
clone_size: many
j_call: TRBJ2-5
v_call: TRBV12-3/TRBV12-4
cdr3_length: 13

cdr3_aa: CAISEKLAGDYEQYF
cdr3_nt: TGTGCCATCAGTGAGAAGCTAGCGGGGGACTACGAGCAGTACTTC
d_call: TRBD2
clone_size: many
j_call: TRBJ2-7
v_call: TRBV10-3
cdr3_length: 15

cdr3_aa: CASSVVGDWADTQYF
cdr3_nt: TGTGCCAGCAGCGTTGTGGGGGATTGGGCAGATACGCAGTATTTT
d_call: NA
clone_size: few
j_call: TRBJ2-3
v_call: TRBV9
cdr3_length: 15

cdr3_aa: CASSGTSGGTDTQYF
cdr3_nt: TGTGCCAGCAGTGGGACTAGCGGGGGCACAGATACGCAGTATTTT
d_call: TRBD2
clone_size: many
j_call: TRBJ2-3
v_call: TRBV6-4
cdr3_length: 15

cdr3_aa: CASSPGQGAETQYF
cdr3_nt: TGTGCCAGCAGCCCGGGGCAGGGGGCAGAGACCCAGTACTTC
d_call: TRBD1
clone_size: few
j_call: TRBJ2-5
v_call: TRBV7-2
cdr3_length: 14

cdr3_aa: CASSSPRTPGLAGGAYEQYF
cdr3_nt: TGTGCCAGCAGCTCACCCCGTACACCGGGACTAGCGGGGGGAGCCTACGAGCAGTACTTC
d_call: TRBD2
clone_size: many
j_call: TRBJ2-7
v_call: TRBV7-1
cdr3_length: 20

cdr3_aa: CASNPGQGPFYEQYF
cdr3_nt: TGTGCCAGCAACCCGGGACAGGGGCCTTTTTACGAGCAGTACTTC
d_call: TRBD1
clone_size: many
j_call: TRBJ2-7
v_call: TRBV6-2/TRBV6-3
cdr3_length: 15

cdr3_aa: CASRTTGAGNTIYF
cdr3_nt: TGTGCCAGCAGAACGACAGGGGCTGGAAACACCATATATTTT
d_call: TRBD1
clone_size: few
j_call: TRBJ1-3
v_call: TRBV3-1
cdr3_length: 14

cdr3_aa: CASSSGLQAVGEQYF
cdr3_nt: TGTGCCAGCAGTTCGGGACTCCAGGCGGTGGGGGAGCAGTACTTC
d_call: NA
clone_size: many
j_call: TRBJ2-7
v_call: TRBV12-3/TRBV12-4
cdr3_length: 15

cdr3_aa: CASSLDSQETQYF
cdr3_nt: TGTGCCAGCAGTTTGGACTCTCAAGAGACCCAGTACTTC
d_call: NA
clone_size: many
j_call: TRBJ2-5
v_call: TRBV2
cdr3_length: 13

cdr3_aa: CASSPFAGKQETQYF
cdr3_nt: TGTGCCAGCTCCCCCTTCGCGGGGAAACAAGAGACCCAGTACTTC
d_call: NA
clone_size: many
j_call: TRBJ2-5
v_call: TRBV12-3/TRBV12-4
cdr3_length: 15

cdr3_aa: CASRPPATANTGELFF
cdr3_nt: TGTGCCAGTAGGCCCCCCGCGACAGCGAACACCGGGGAGCTGTTTTTT
d_call: NA
clone_size: NA
j_call: TRBJ2-2
v_call: TRBV19
cdr3_length: 16

cdr3_aa: CASRYRGTGGELFF
cdr3_nt: TGTGCCAGTAGATACAGGGGGACCGGCGGGGAGCTGTTTTTT
d_call: TRBD1
clone_size: NA
j_call: TRBJ2-2
v_call: TRBV19
cdr3_length: 14

cdr3_aa: CASSYDTGKNTEAFF
cdr3_nt: TGTGCCAGCAGCTACGACACCGGAAAGAACACTGAAGCTTTCTTT
d_call: NA
clone_size: NA
j_call: TRBJ1-1
v_call: TRBV14
cdr3_length: 15

cdr3_aa: CASSYSGAGDGYGYTF
cdr3_nt: TGTGCCAGCAGTTACTCTGGTGCCGGGGACGGCTATGGCTACACCTTC
d_call: NA
clone_size: NA
j_call: TRBJ1-2
v_call: TRBV6-5
cdr3_length: 16

cdr3_aa: CASSYSPPNTGELFF
cdr3_nt: TGTGCCAGCAGTTACTCTCCACCGAACACCGGGGAGCTGTTTTTT
d_call: NA
clone_size: many
j_call: TRBJ2-2
v_call: TRBV6-5
cdr3_length: 15

cdr3_aa: CATRQGNQPQHF
cdr3_nt: TGTGCCACCCGGCAAGGGAATCAGCCCCAGCATTTT
d_call: NA
clone_size: many
j_call: TRBJ1-5
v_call: TRBV15
cdr3_length: 12

cdr3_aa: CASSARRLAKNIQYF
cdr3_nt: TGTGCCAGCAGTGCTCGACGGCTAGCCAAAAACATTCAGTACTTC
d_call: NA
clone_size: many
j_call: TRBJ2-4
v_call: TRBV6-1
cdr3_length: 15

cdr3_aa: CASSTPRGAFLETQYF
cdr3_nt: TGTGCCAGCAGCACCCCTCGAGGGGCGTTTTTGGAGACCCAGTACTTC
d_call: NA
clone_size: NA
j_call: TRBJ2-5
v_call: TRBV11-2
cdr3_length: 16

cdr3_aa: CAVLRGTGFNSNQPQHF
cdr3_nt: TGTGCCGTCCTAAGGGGGACAGGCTTTAATAGCAATCAGCCCCAGCATTTT
d_call: TRBD1
clone_size: many
j_call: TRBJ1-5
v_call: TRBV6-9
cdr3_length: 17

cdr3_aa: CASSALTEHTPPLSYNSPLHF
cdr3_nt: TGTGCCAGCAGCGCTCTGACAGAACACACACCCCCCCTCTCCTATAATTCACCCCTCCACTTT
d_call: NA
clone_size: many
j_call: TRBJ1-6
v_call: TRBV9
cdr3_length: 21

cdr3_aa: CASSSWVTGELFF
cdr3_nt: TGCGCCAGCAGCTCCTGGGTCACCGGGGAGCTGTTTTTT
d_call: NA
clone_size: many
j_call: TRBJ2-2
v_call: TRBV5-1
cdr3_length: 13

cdr3_aa: CASSQAISEQYF
cdr3_nt: TGTGCCAGCAGCCAAGCCATTTCTGAGCAGTACTTC
d_call: NA
clone_size: few
j_call: TRBJ2-7
v_call: TRBV3-1
cdr3_length: 12

cdr3_aa: CASSFEGGVETQYF
cdr3_nt: TGTGCCAGCAGCTTCGAAGGGGGGGTGGAGACCCAGTACTTC
d_call: NA
clone_size: many
j_call: TRBJ2-5
v_call: TRBV7-9
cdr3_length: 14

cdr3_aa: CASSIVAGLAHQETQYF
cdr3_nt: TGTGCCAGTAGTATCGTCGCGGGACTAGCGCACCAAGAGACCCAGTACTTC
d_call: TRBD2
clone_size: many
j_call: TRBJ2-5
v_call: TRBV19
cdr3_length: 17

cdr3_aa: CACGDSTKSSYEQYF
cdr3_nt: TGTGCCTGCGGGGACTCCACAAAGAGCTCCTACGAGCAGTACTTC
d_call: NA
clone_size: many
j_call: TRBJ2-7
v_call: TRBV6-2/TRBV6-3
cdr3_length: 15

cdr3_aa: CASSQERDLYEQYF
cdr3_nt: TGTGCCAGCAGCCAAGAGAGGGACCTGTACGAGCAGTACTTC
d_call: NA
clone_size: many
j_call: TRBJ2-7
v_call: TRBV4-2
cdr3_length: 14

cdr3_aa: CASSFSLMGGLETQYF
cdr3_nt: TGTGCCAGCAGCTTTTCGTTGATGGGGGGGTTAGAGACCCAGTACTTC
d_call: TRBD2
clone_size: many
j_call: TRBJ2-5
v_call: TRBV11-2
cdr3_length: 16

cdr3_aa: CASSKQGANGYTF
cdr3_nt: TGTGCCAGCAGTAAACAGGGGGCGAATGGCTACACCTTC
d_call: TRBD1
clone_size: many
j_call: TRBJ1-2
v_call: TRBV12-3/TRBV12-4
cdr3_length: 13

cdr3_aa: CASSGTSLETQYF
cdr3_nt: TGTGCCAGCAGTGGGACGTCTCTCGAGACCCAGTACTTC
d_call: NA
clone_size: many
j_call: TRBJ2-5
v_call: TRBV2
cdr3_length: 13

cdr3_aa: CSAVPGSGNPYEQYF
cdr3_nt: TGCAGTGCCGTTCCTGGGTCAGGGAACCCCTACGAGCAGTACTTC
d_call: NA
clone_size: many
j_call: TRBJ2-7
v_call: TRBV20-1
cdr3_length: 15

cdr3_aa: CASHRGGVQETQYF
cdr3_nt: TGTGCCAGCCACAGGGGAGGGGTACAAGAGACCCAGTACTTC
d_call: NA
clone_size: many
j_call: TRBJ2-5
v_call: TRBV28
cdr3_length: 14

cdr3_aa: CASSGNRAKETQYF
cdr3_nt: TGTGCCAGCAGTGGGAACAGGGCGAAAGAGACCCAGTACTTC
d_call: NA
clone_size: few
j_call: TRBJ2-5
v_call: TRBV2
cdr3_length: 14

cdr3_aa: CASSYFGQVGYGYTF
cdr3_nt: TGTGCCAGCAGTTACTTCGGCCAGGTCGGGTATGGCTACACCTTC
d_call: NA
clone_size: NA
j_call: TRBJ1-2
v_call: TRBV6-5
cdr3_length: 15

cdr3_aa: CASSLVTGGAYEQYF
cdr3_nt: TGTGCCAGCAGCTTAGTAACAGGGGGCGCGTACGAGCAGTACTTC
d_call: TRBD1
clone_size: NA
j_call: TRBJ2-7
v_call: TRBV7-9
cdr3_length: 15

cdr3_aa: CSARENLNTEAFF
cdr3_nt: TGCAGTGCTAGAGAAAACCTAAACACTGAAGCTTTCTTT
d_call: NA
clone_size: many
j_call: TRBJ1-1
v_call: TRBV20-1
cdr3_length: 13

cdr3_aa: CASSYTFSGNYGYTF
cdr3_nt: TGTGCCAGCAGTTACACATTCTCGGGGAACTATGGCTACACCTTC
d_call: NA
clone_size: many
j_call: TRBJ1-2
v_call: TRBV6-2/TRBV6-3
cdr3_length: 15

cdr3_aa: CASSEAEVRPQHF
cdr3_nt: TGTGCCAGCAGTGAAGCCGAGGTTCGGCCCCAGCATTTT
d_call: NA
clone_size: NA
j_call: TRBJ1-5
v_call: TRBV6-1
cdr3_length: 13

cdr3_aa: CASSLGRGSYGYTF
cdr3_nt: TGTGCCAGCAGTTTGGGCAGGGGTAGCTATGGCTACACCTTC
d_call: NA
clone_size: many
j_call: TRBJ1-2
v_call: TRBV12-3/TRBV12-4
cdr3_length: 14

cdr3_aa: CASSWESAVQETQYF
cdr3_nt: TGCGCCAGCAGCTGGGAGTCAGCGGTACAAGAGACCCAGTACTTC
d_call: NA
clone_size: many
j_call: TRBJ2-5
v_call: TRBV5-1
cdr3_length: 15

cdr3_aa: CASRLSAGTGLTEAFF
cdr3_nt: TGCGCCAGCAGATTATCTGCCGGGACAGGACTCACTGAAGCTTTCTTT
d_call: TRBD1
clone_size: many
j_call: TRBJ1-1
v_call: TRBV5-1
cdr3_length: 16